These 5 T cell receptor beta chains were all obtained from the same sample, sequenced in a study of identical twins. TCRdb re-called the 5' RACE reads through MiXCR, storing one row per CDR3 protein. The sample lists some 560,000 distinct CDR3 sequences; nearly 10% were seen once. The sample was also linked to a second study, of yellow fever vaccine responses in identical twins.

The sequencing input was PBMCs. All receptors come from a woman between 18 and 30 years old in good health.

This sequence joins TRBV6-1 and TRBJ1-5; D might be TRBD1 (6 bases). V gave up 6 bases and J gave up 7 bases, with 16 bases separating them. The CDR3 has 14 residues. In germline, CDR1 is MNHNS, CDR2 SASEGT. The CDR3 is CASRAAGGGQPQHF. The DNA of the CDR3 is TGTGCCAGCAGGGCAGCGGGGGGCGGACAGCCCCAGCATTTT.

In this sample, this clonotype turned up a few times. V is TRBV5-1 and J is TRBJ2-7, with D perhaps TRBD1 (6 bases). The CDR3 runs 14 residues. Looked up from germline, CDR1 is SGHRS and CDR2 is YFSETQ. Trimming took 4 bases from V and 2 from J, leaving 13 bases between them. The CDR3 nucleotides are TGCGCCAGCAGCGAAGATGGACAGACCTACGAGCAGTACTTC. Protein sequence: CASSEDGQTYEQYF.

A few counts support this clonotype. This chain connects TRBV29-1 to TRBJ1-2; D perhaps matches TRBD1 (5 bases). Trimming pared 3 bases from V and 4 bases from J, leaving 12 bases between. CDR1 is SQVTM, CDR2 ANQGSEA, per germline. This CDR3 is built from 13 residues. CDR3 sequence (DNA): TGCAGCGTTGAGGCTGGGGCGGGCTATGGCTACACCTTC. Translated, it gives CSVEAGAGYGYTF. The full variable domain, with the rest looked up from reference TRBV29-1 and TRBJ1-2, is SAVISQKPSRDICQRGTSLTIQCQVDSQVTMMFWYRQQPGQSLTLIATANQGSEATYESGFVIDKFPISRPNLTFSTLTVSNMSPEDSSIYLCSVEAGAGYGYTFGSGTRLTVV.

The genes are TRBV2 and TRBJ1-5; D call uncertain. The CDR3 has 10 residues. The germline V and J ends were trimmed by 7 bases and 6 bases, with 4 bases remaining between them. Germline V gene data show CDR1 as SNHLY and CDR2 as FYNNEI. CDR3 nucleotide sequence: TGTGCCAGCATTCTTCAGCCCCAGCATTTT. This gives the protein CASILQPQHF.

This clonotype was picked up a small number of times. The V and J genes are TRBV4-3 and TRBJ2-1; TRBD2 agrees at 11 bases. Trimming removed 4 bases from V and 6 bases from J; junction bases left unmatched: 11. CDR1 is LGHNA, CDR2 YSLEER, per germline. This CDR3 comprises 17 residues. CDR3 DNA sequence: TGCGCCAGCAGCCCAACCATACTAGCGGGAGTCAGCAATGAGCAGTTCTTC. This codes for CASSPTILAGVSNEQFF.